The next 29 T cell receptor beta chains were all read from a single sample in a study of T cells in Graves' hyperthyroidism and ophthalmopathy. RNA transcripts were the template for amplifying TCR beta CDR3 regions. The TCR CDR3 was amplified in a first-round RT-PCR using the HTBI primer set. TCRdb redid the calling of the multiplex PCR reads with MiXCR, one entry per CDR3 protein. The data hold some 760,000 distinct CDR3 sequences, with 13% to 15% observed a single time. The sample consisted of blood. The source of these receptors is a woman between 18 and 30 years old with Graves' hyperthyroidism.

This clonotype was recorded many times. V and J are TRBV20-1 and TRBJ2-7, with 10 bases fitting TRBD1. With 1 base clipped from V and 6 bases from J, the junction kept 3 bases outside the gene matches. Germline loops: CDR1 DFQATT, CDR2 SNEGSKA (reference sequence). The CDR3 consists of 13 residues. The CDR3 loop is CSARGRDRGEQYF. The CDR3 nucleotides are TGCAGTGCTAGAGGCCGGGACAGGGGCGAGCAGTACTTC.

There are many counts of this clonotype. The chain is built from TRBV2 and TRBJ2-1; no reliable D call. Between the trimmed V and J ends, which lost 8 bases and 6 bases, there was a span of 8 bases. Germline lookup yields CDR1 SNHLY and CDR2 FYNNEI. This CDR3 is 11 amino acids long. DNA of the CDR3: TGTGCCAGCTTTATTAGCAATGAGCAGTTCTTC. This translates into CASFISNEQFF.

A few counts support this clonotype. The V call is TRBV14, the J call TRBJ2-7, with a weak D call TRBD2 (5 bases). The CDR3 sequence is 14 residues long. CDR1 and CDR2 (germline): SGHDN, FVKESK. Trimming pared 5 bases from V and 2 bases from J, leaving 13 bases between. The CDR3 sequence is CASSYVSGTYEQYF. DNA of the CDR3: TGTGCCAGCAGCTACGTCAGCGGTACCTACGAGCAGTACTTC.

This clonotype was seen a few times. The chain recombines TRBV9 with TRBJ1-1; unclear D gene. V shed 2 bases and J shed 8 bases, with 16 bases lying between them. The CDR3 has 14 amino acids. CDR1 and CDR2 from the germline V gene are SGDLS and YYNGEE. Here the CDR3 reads CASSVGPNPSEAFF. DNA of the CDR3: TGTGCCAGCAGCGTCGGGCCAAACCCTTCCGAAGCTTTCTTT.

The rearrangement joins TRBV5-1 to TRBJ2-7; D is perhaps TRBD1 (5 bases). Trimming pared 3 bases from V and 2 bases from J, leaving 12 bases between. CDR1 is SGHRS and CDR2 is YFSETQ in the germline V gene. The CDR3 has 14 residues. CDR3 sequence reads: CASSSRQTPYEQYF. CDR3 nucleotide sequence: TGCGCCAGCAGCTCCCGACAGACCCCCTACGAGCAGTACTTC.

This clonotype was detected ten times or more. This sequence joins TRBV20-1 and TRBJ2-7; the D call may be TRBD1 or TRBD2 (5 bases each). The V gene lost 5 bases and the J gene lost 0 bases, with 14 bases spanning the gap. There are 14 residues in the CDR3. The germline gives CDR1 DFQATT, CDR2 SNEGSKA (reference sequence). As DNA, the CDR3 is TGCAGTGCTCGCTCGGGACGACTCTCCTACGAGCAGTACTTC. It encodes CSARSGRLSYEQYF.

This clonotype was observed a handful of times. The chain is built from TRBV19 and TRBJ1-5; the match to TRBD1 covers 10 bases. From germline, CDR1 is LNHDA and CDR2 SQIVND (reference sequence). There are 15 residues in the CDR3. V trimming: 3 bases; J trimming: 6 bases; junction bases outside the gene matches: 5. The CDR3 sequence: CASSMGDRGSQPQHF. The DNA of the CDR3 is TGTGCCAGTAGTATGGGGGACAGGGGATCTCAGCCCCAGCATTTT.

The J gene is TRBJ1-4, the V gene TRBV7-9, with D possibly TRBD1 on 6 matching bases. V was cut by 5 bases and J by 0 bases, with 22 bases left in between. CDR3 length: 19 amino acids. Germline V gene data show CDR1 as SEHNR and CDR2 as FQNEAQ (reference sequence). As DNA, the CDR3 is TGTGCCAGCAGCCCGAAACCACAGGGAACCCAAGCAACTAATGAAAAACTGTTTTTT. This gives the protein CASSPKPQGTQATNEKLFF.

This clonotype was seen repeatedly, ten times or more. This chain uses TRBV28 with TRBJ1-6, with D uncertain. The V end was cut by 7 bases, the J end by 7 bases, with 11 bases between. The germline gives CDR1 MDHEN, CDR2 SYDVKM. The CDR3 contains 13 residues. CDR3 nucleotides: TGTGCCAGCAATCCGGCTTGGAATTCACCCCTCCACTTT. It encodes CASNPAWNSPLHF.

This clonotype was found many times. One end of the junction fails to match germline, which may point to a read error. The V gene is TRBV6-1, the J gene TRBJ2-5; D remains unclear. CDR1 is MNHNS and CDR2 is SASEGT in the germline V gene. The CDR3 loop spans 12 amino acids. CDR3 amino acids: CASSPTQKTQYF. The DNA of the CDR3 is TGTGCCAGCAGTCCTACCCAAAAGACCCAGTACTTC.

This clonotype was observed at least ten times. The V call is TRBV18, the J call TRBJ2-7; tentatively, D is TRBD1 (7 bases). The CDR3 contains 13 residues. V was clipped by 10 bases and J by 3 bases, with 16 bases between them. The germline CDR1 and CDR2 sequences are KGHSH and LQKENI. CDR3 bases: TGTGCCACTCGGAGGGGGCAGAACTACGAGCAGTACTTC. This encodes CATRRGQNYEQYF.

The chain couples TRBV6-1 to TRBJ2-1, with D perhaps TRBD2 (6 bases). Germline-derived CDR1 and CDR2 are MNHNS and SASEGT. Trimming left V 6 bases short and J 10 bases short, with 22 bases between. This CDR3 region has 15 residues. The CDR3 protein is CASSLHPGTSREQFF. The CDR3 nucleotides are TGTGCCAGCAGCCTCCACCCAGGCACTAGCAGGGAGCAGTTCTTC.

CDR3 in amino acids: CASSYDNGLNQPQHF. The DNA of the CDR3 is TGTGCCAGCAGTTACGATAACGGCCTCAATCAGCCCCAGCATTTT. This chain links TRBV6-2 or TRBV6-3 with TRBJ1-5; D is unresolved. Trimming removed 2 bases from V and 3 bases from J, with 11 bases in between. The CDR3 contains 15 residues. Germline V gene sequence: CDR1 MNHEY, CDR2 SVGEGT.

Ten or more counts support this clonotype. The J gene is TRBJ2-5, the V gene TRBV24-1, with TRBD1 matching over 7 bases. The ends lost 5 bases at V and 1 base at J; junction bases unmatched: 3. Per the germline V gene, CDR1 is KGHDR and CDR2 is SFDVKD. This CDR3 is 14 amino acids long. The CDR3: CATSAWTGQETQYF. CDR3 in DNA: TGTGCCACCAGTGCTTGGACAGGCCAAGAGACCCAGTACTTC.

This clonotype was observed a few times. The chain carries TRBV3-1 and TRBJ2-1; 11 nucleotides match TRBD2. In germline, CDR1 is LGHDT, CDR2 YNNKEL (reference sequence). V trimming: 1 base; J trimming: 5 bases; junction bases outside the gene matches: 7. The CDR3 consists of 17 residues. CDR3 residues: CASSQGFGTSGDNEQFF. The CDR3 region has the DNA TGTGCCAGCAGCCAAGGGTTTGGGACTAGCGGAGACAATGAGCAGTTCTTC.

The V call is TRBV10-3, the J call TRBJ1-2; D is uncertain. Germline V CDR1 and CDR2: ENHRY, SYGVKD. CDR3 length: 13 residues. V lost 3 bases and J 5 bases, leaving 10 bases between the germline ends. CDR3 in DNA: TGTGCCATCAGTGATGAACCTAGATATGGCTACACCTTC. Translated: CAISDEPRYGYTF.

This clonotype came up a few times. The CDR3, as DNA: TGCAGCGTTGAATATCGGGGTTCACCCTACAATGAGCAGTTCTTC. Protein sequence: CSVEYRGSPYNEQFF. The rearrangement joins TRBV29-1 to TRBJ2-1; tentatively, D is TRBD2 (5 bases). V was trimmed by 2 bases and J by 2 bases, leaving 13 bases between them. This CDR3 has 15 residues. CDR1 is SQVTM, CDR2 ANQGSEA, per germline.

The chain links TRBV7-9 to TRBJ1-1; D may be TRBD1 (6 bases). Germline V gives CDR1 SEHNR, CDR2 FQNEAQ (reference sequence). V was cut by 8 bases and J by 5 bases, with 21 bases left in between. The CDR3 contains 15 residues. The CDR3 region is CASLPRRGARTEAFF. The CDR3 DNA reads TGTGCCAGCCTCCCCCGGCGGGGGGCGAGGACTGAAGCTTTCTTT.

CDR3 DNA: TGCAGACCGGGACTAGCGCTTCACGGAGGGGAGACCCAGTACTTC. It is translated as CRPGLALHGGETQYF. The chain recombines TRBV20-1 with TRBJ2-5; 10 nucleotides agree with TRBD2. The germline CDR1 and CDR2 sequences are DFQATT and SNEGSKA (reference sequence). The CDR3 contains 15 residues.

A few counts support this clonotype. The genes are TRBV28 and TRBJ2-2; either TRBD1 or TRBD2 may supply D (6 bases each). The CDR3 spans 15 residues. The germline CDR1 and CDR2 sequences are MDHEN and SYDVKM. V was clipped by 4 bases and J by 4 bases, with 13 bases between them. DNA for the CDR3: TGTGCCAGCAGTTACCTACAGGGAGGCACCGGGGAGCTGTTTTTT. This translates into CASSYLQGGTGELFF.

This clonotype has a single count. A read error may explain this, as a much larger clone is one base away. Here the CDR3 reads CASSLSGISYNQQFF. CDR3 DNA: TGTGCCAGCAGCCTAAGCGGGATCTCCTACAATCAGCAGTTCTTC. The V call is TRBV11-2, the J call TRBJ2-1; TRBD2 agrees at 7 bases. The CDR3 is 15 residues long. Germline V gene lookup returns CDR1 SGHAT and CDR2 FQNNGV.

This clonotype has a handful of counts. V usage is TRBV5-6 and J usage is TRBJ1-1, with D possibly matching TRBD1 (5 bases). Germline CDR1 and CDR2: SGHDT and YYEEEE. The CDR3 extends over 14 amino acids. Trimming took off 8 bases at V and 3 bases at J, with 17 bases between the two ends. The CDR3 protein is CASSRAGLHTEAFF. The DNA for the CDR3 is TGTGCCAGTAGTCGGGCGGGGCTACACACTGAAGCTTTCTTT.

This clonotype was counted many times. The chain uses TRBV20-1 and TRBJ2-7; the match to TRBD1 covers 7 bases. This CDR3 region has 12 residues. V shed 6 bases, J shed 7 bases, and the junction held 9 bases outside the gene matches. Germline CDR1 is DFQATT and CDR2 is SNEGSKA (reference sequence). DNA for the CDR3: TGCAGTGCCTCCGGACAGGTTTGGGAGCAGTACTTC. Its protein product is CSASGQVWEQYF.

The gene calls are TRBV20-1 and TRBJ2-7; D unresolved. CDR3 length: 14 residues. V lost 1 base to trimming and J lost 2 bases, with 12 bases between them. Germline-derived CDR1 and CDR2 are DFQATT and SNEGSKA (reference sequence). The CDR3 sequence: CSARVQVAPYEQYF. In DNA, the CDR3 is TGCAGTGCTAGAGTGCAGGTGGCCCCCTACGAGCAGTACTTC.

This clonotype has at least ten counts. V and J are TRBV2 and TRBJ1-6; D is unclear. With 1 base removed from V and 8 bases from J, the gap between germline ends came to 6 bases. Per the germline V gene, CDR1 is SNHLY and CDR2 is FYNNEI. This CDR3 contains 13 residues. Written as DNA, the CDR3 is TGTGCCAGCAGTGAAGTATCGGATTCACCCCTCCACTTT. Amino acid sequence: CASSEVSDSPLHF.

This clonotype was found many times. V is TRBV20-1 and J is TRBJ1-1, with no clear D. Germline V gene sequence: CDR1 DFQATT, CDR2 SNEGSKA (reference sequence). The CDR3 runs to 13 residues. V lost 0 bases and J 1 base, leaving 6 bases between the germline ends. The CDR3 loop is CSARDNKNTEAFF. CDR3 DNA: TGCAGTGCTAGAGATAATAAGAACACTGAAGCTTTCTTT.

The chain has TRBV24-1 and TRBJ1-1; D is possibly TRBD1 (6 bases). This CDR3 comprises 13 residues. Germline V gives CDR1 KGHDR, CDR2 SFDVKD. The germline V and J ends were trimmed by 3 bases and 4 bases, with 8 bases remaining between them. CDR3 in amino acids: CATSDRQVTEAFF. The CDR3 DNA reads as TGTGCCACCAGTGATCGACAGGTCACTGAAGCTTTCTTT.

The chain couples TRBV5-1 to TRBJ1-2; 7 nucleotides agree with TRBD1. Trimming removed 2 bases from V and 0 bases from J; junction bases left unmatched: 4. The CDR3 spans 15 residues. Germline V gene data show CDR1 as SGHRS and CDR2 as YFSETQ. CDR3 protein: CASSFAGTANYGYTF. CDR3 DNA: TGCGCCAGCAGCTTTGCCGGGACAGCTAACTATGGCTACACCTTC.

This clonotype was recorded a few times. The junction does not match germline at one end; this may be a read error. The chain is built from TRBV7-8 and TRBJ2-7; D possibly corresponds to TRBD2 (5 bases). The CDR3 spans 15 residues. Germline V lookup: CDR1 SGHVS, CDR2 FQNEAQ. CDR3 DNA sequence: TGTGCCAGCAGCCCCCAGGCGGGTCGGAACTACGAGCTGTACTTC. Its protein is CASSPQAGRNYELYF.